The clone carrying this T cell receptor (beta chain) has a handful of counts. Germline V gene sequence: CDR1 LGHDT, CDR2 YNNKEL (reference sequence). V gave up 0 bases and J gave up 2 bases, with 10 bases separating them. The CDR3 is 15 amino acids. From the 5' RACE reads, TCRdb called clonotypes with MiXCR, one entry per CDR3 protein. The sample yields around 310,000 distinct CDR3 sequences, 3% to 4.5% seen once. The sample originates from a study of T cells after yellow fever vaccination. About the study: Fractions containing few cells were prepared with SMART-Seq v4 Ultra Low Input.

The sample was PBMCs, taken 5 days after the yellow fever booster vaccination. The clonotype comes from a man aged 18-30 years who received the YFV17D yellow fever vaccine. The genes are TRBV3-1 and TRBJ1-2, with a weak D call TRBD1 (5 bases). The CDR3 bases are TGTGCCAGCAGCCAAGACGAAGGGGTGAACTATGGCTACACCTTC. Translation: CASSQDEGVNYGYTF.